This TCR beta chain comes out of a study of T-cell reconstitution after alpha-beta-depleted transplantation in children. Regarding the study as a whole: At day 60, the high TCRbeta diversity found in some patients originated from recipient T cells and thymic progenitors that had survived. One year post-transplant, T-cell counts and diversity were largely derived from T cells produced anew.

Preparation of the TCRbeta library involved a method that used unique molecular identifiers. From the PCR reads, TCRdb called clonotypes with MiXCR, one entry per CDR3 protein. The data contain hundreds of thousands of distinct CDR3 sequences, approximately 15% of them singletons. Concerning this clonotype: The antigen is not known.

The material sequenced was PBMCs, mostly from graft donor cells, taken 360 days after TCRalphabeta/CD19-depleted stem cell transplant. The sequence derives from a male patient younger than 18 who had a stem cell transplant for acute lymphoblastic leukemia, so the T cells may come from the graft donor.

CDR3 coding DNA: TGCGCCAGCAGCTTAGGGATTTCAGGACAATGGTTTTATGGCTACACCTTC. Residues: CASSLGISGQWFYGYTF. The chain recombines TRBV5-1 with TRBJ1-2, with a tentative D call TRBD1 (5 bases). Germline CDR1 SGHRS, CDR2 YFSETQ. Trimming shortened V by 2 bases and J by 5 bases, and 22 bases separated the two germline ends. The CDR3 is 17 residues long.